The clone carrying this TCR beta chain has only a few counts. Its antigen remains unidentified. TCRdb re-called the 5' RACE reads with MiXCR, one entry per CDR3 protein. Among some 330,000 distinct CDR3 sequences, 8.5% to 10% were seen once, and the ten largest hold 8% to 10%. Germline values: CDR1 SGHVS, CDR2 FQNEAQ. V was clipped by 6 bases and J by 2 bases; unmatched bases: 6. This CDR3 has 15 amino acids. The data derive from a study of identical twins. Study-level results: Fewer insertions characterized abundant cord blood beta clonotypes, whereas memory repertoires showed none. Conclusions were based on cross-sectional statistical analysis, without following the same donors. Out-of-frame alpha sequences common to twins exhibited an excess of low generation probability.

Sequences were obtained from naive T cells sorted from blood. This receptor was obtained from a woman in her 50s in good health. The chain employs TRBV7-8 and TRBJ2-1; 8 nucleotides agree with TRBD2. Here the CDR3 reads CASRLTSGPYNEQFF. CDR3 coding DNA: TGTGCCAGCAGGCTTACTAGCGGACCCTACAATGAGCAGTTCTTC.